This T cell receptor (beta chain) was profiled in a study of cytomegalovirus exposure and HLA in healthy donors. Those who donated were healthy bone marrow donors. Trimming shortened V by 4 bases and J by 5 bases, and 14 bases separated the two germline ends. The CDR3 runs to 14 residues. The germline V gene encodes CDR1 MNHEY and CDR2 SVGAGI. Study outcomes and limitations: Later analysis associated a missense DCLRE1C variant with TCR beta V- and J-gene trimming. An analysis done earlier found most TCR beta V segments productive about 87% or about 30% of the time.

In the PCR, 60 Vbeta and 13 Jbeta primers were used. Data came from immunoSEQ multiplex PCR; TCRdb stores just in-frame clones and leaves some out. The table records some 120,000 clones, 8.5% of them present only once. About this clone: Its cognate antigen is unknown.

The chain carries TRBV6-5 and TRBJ1-1, with no clear D. The sequence was obtained from a middle-aged man in good health and CMV-seronegative. The sequenced sample consisted of PBMCs. The CDR3 bases are TGTGCCAGCAGTTTGACTTCGAGGAGGACTGAAGCTTTCTTT. This sequence encodes CASSLTSRRTEAFF.